The sequence of this T cell receptor (beta chain) was determined in a study of T cell changes during pregnancy in multiple sclerosis. The V and J ends lost 5 bases and 2 bases respectively, with 20 bases between them. Germline lookup yields CDR1 SEHNR and CDR2 FQNEAQ (reference sequence). CDR3 length: 17 residues. The protocol was immunoSEQ multiplex PCR, while the TCRdb copy is restricted to in-frame clones and leaves out a portion. The table shows about 75,000 clones, with nearly 95% occurring only once. The sample in question was CD4+ T cells from peripheral blood mononuclear cells, obtained after pregnancy. This TCR came from a female donor with multiple sclerosis, enrolled in a pregnancy study. The chain has TRBV7-9 and TRBJ2-3; weak D call: TRBD1 (5 bases). The CDR3 sequence: CASSQPRVLDVTDTQYF. For the CDR3, the DNA is TGTGCCAGCAGCCAACCCAGGGTCCTCGATGTCACAGATACGCAGTATTTT.